The next 5 T cell receptor beta chains were all read from a single sample in a study of early stage breast cancer tumors. This table comes from immunoSEQ multiplex PCR, and its TCRdb copy is limited to in-frame clones, with some not included. The sample has 30,000 or so clones, approximately 76% seen once. The specimen was blood. The origin of the receptors is a person aged 45 to 60 with breast cancer.

This chain links TRBV29-1 with TRBJ2-7; D is undetermined. The CDR3 runs 12 residues. The V end lost 4 bases, the J end lost 1 base, and 8 bases lay between the germline ends. CDR1 and CDR2 (germline): SQVTM, ANQGSEA. The CDR3 DNA sequence: TGCAGCGTTGTTGACGGTTCCTACGAGCAGTACTTC. This codes for CSVVDGSYEQYF.

Concerning this clone itself: At the DNA level, this CDR3 is encoded by other sequences in the same sample as well. V gene TRBV7-9 combines with J gene TRBJ1-1; TRBD1 agrees at 9 bases. The CDR3 is made up of 14 amino acids. Germline V gives CDR1 SEHNR, CDR2 FQNEAQ (reference sequence). V lost 3 bases to trimming and J lost 1 base; unmatched junction nucleotides: 0. The CDR3 sequence is CASSLGQGNTEAFF. In nucleotides, the CDR3 is TGTGCCAGCAGCTTGGGACAGGGGAACACTGAAGCTTTCTTT.

This clone was seen a few times. J is TRBJ1-1 and V is TRBV19, with D perhaps matching TRBD1 (5 bases). This CDR3 has 13 residues. The germline gives CDR1 LNHDA, CDR2 SQIVND (reference sequence). Trimming left V 0 bases short and J 4 bases short, with 6 bases between. CDR3 region: CASSIEGATEAFF. The CDR3 nucleotides read TGTGCCAGTAGTATAGAAGGGGCCACTGAAGCTTTCTTT.

This chain links TRBV29-1 with TRBJ1-2; the D gene is possibly TRBD1 (5 bases). CDR1 and CDR2 from the germline V gene are SQVTM and ANQGSEA. With 7 bases removed from V and 4 bases from J, the gap between germline ends came to 19 bases. The length of the CDR3 is 14 residues. The CDR3 protein is CSAKPFGGSYGYTF. DNA for the CDR3: TGCAGCGCCAAACCCTTTGGGGGGTCCTATGGCTACACCTTC.

The genes are TRBV9 and TRBJ2-3, with 8 bases matching TRBD1. V dropped 6 bases and J dropped 5; count of bases not matched to a gene: 8. Germline CDR1 and CDR2: SGDLS and YYNGEE. The CDR3 totals 14 residues. The CDR3 is CASTRTGKGDTQYF. The CDR3 region has the DNA TGTGCCAGCACTAGGACAGGGAAGGGAGATACGCAGTATTTT.